The 28 T cell receptor beta chains below were found in one sample sequenced in a study of vaccination and CD4 T cells after COVID-19. For these TCRs, the target antigens are not known. Treatment reported: approximately nine-day PBMC culture with coronavirus spike peptide pools or control peptides (ViraFEST assay). With the Oncomine TCR Beta short-read assay, DNA from cultured CD4+ T cells was sequenced. TCRdb re-called the PCR reads through MiXCR, storing one row per CDR3 protein. The table lists approximately 20,000 distinct CDR3 sequences, 40% to 50% of them singletons. This specimen was CD4+ T cells from blood, cultured in vitro, taken before SARS-CoV-2 vaccination. The receptor source for this set is a human donor who had recovered from COVID-19.

The CDR3: CASSPGQGVTYEQYF. Here the CDR3 DNA reads TGTGCCAGCAGCCCGGGACAGGGGGTCACCTACGAGCAGTACTTC. The chain is built from TRBV6-1 and TRBJ2-7; TRBD1 aligns across 11 bases. The CDR3 has 15 residues. Germline CDR1 reads MNHNS; CDR2 reads SASEGT. After removal of 6 bases from V and 2 bases from J, the junction contained 6 bases not matched to a gene.

V is TRBV19 and J is TRBJ1-2; D not certain. Germline CDR1 is LNHDA and CDR2 is SQIVND (reference sequence). This CDR3 is built from 15 residues. The V end lost 1 base, the J end lost 0 bases, and 9 bases lay between the germline ends. CDR3 loop: CASSIAGTSNYGYTF. CDR3 sequence (DNA): TGTGCCAGTAGTATAGCCGGCACCTCTAACTATGGCTACACCTTC.

In this sample, this clonotype turned up a few times. The chain joins TRBV7-8 to TRBJ1-6; 9 bases match TRBD1. The CDR3 has 18 residues. CDR1 and CDR2 (germline): SGHVS, FQNEAQ. Trimming removed 5 bases from V and 3 bases from J; junction bases left unmatched: 11. The CDR3 DNA reads as TGTGCCAGCAGCCGAATTCAAGGGACAGGGAACTATAATTCACCCCTCCACTTT. Translated, it gives CASSRIQGTGNYNSPLHF.

This clonotype was counted a single time. This CDR3 is CASSPKIGGRDYGYTF. In DNA form, the CDR3 reads TGTGCCAGCTCACCGAAGATAGGGGGCAGGGACTATGGCTACACCTTC. The rearrangement uses TRBV18 and TRBJ1-2, with 7 bases that match TRBD1. V lost 3 bases and J lost 3; bases outside the gene matches: 10. Germline values: CDR1 KGHSH, CDR2 LQKENI. CDR3 length: 16 amino acids.

The chain links TRBV20-1 to TRBJ1-1; TRBD1 is a possible D gene (5 bases). Germline assignment: CDR1 DFQATT and CDR2 SNEGSKA (reference sequence). This CDR3 contains 13 residues. The germline V and J ends were trimmed by 0 bases and 6 bases, with 11 bases remaining between them. DNA of the CDR3: TGCAGTGCTAGAGATGCCGGGGGACCTGAAGCTTTCTTT. Its protein is CSARDAGGPEAFF.

The chain combines TRBV20-1 with TRBJ1-6; D remains unclear. The V and J ends lost 1 base and 8 bases respectively, with 15 bases between them. The V gene's germline CDR1 is DFQATT and CDR2 SNEGSKA (reference sequence). The CDR3 sequence is 15 residues long. CDR3 protein: CSARVSGLNDSPLHF. The CDR3 region has the DNA TGCAGTGCTAGAGTTTCCGGGTTAAATGATTCACCCCTCCACTTT.

The table lists this clonotype with a few counts. The chain employs TRBV7-2 and TRBJ2-3; weak D call: TRBD1 (5 bases). The CDR3 runs to 15 residues. The germline gives CDR1 SGHTA, CDR2 FQGNSA. V was clipped by 5 bases and J by 5 bases, with 17 bases between them. CDR3 coding DNA: TGTGCCAGCAGCCCTCAGTGGGGCGTTGGAGATACGCAGTATTTT. As protein: CASSPQWGVGDTQYF.

This clonotype was seen a handful of times. The rearrangement links TRBV11-3 to TRBJ1-1, with TRBD1 as a possible D gene (5 bases). In germline, CDR1 is SGHNT, CDR2 YENEEA. V was pared by 7 bases and J by 4 bases, with 13 bases between. The CDR3 has 13 residues. The CDR3 bases are TGTGCCAGCACCTATTCGCAGGGCACTGAAGCTTTCTTT. This gives the protein CASTYSQGTEAFF.

This sequence joins TRBV20-1 and TRBJ1-2; D is unclear. Germline lookup yields CDR1 DFQATT and CDR2 SNEGSKA (reference sequence). The CDR3 sequence is 10 residues long. Trimming removed 7 bases at V and 7 bases at J, with 10 bases between. CDR3 amino acids: CSVTEGGYTF. For the CDR3, the DNA is TGCAGTGTGACCGAGGGTGGCTACACCTTC.

The genes are TRBV20-1 and TRBJ2-3; possibly TRBD1 or TRBD2 for D (5 bases each). This CDR3 has 13 residues. Germline CDR1 reads DFQATT; CDR2 reads SNEGSKA (reference sequence). V gave up 6 bases and J gave up 3 bases, with 13 bases separating them. The chain's CDR3 is CSANKRGTDTQYF. The DNA for the CDR3 is TGCAGTGCCAATAAGAGGGGTACAGATACGCAGTATTTT.

This clonotype was seen just once. V gene TRBV18 combines with J gene TRBJ1-1; a possible D gene is TRBD1 (6 bases). CDR3 length equals 13 residues. CDR1 is KGHSH, CDR2 LQKENI, per germline. Trimming cost V 5 bases and J 4 bases, with 11 bases left between them. The CDR3 sequence: CASSRGVSTEAFF. The CDR3 DNA follows: TGTGCCAGCTCAAGGGGGGTCAGCACTGAAGCTTTCTTT.

The J gene is TRBJ1-1, the V gene TRBV7-7; D is undetermined. V lost 7 bases, J lost 3 bases, and 21 bases lay in between. The CDR3 spans 16 residues. CDR1 SSHAT and CDR2 FNYEAQ come from the germline V gene (reference sequence). The CDR3 spells CASIGWNRRRYTEAFF. As DNA, the CDR3 is TGTGCCAGCATTGGGTGGAACCGACGGAGGTACACTGAAGCTTTCTTT.

This sequence joins TRBV6-2 or TRBV6-3 and TRBJ1-5; a possible D gene is TRBD1 (6 bases). Trimming left V 2 bases short and J 5 bases short, with 7 bases between. Per germline, CDR1 MNHEY and CDR2 SVGEGT. The CDR3 has 13 residues. The chain's CDR3 is CASSYGGYQPQHF. The CDR3 DNA follows: TGTGCCAGCAGTTACGGGGGCTATCAGCCCCAGCATTTT.

The J gene is TRBJ1-3, the V gene TRBV19; TRBD1 matches 11 bases. V lost 4 bases and J lost 2; bases outside the gene matches: 4. The length of the CDR3 is 16 residues. Germline lookup yields CDR1 LNHDA and CDR2 SQIVND (reference sequence). CDR3 in DNA: TGTGCCAGTAGTAGAGCGGGACAGGGGGCTGGAAACACCATATATTTT. Translating it yields CASSRAGQGAGNTIYF.

This clonotype has a single count. This sequence joins TRBV20-1 and TRBJ2-6; D ambiguous. The CDR3 loop spans 13 amino acids. Per germline, CDR1 DFQATT and CDR2 SNEGSKA (reference sequence). Trimming removed 2 bases at V and 0 bases at J, with 2 bases between. CDR3 coding DNA: TGCAGTGCTAGAAGCTCTGGGGCCAACGTCCTGACTTTC. It codes for CSARSSGANVLTF.

This clonotype was found a few times. The gene calls are TRBV27 and TRBJ1-2; no firm D call. The CDR3 runs to 13 residues. The germline V gene encodes CDR1 MNHEY and CDR2 SMNVEV (reference sequence). Trimming took off 5 bases at V and 0 bases at J, with 7 bases between the two ends. CDR3 region: CASSPRANYGYTF. The CDR3 DNA sequence: TGTGCCAGCAGTCCCCGGGCTAACTATGGCTACACCTTC.

The rearrangement links TRBV7-2 to TRBJ1-1, with TRBD1 matching 7 bases. The CDR3 spans 13 residues. J lost 1 base, V lost 8 bases, and 4 bases had no gene match. In germline, CDR1 is SGHTA, CDR2 FQGNSA. CDR3: CASLTGANTEAFF. CDR3 DNA sequence: TGTGCCAGCCTCACAGGGGCGAACACTGAAGCTTTCTTT.

The chain combines TRBV18 with TRBJ1-1, with D tentatively TRBD1 (5 bases). This CDR3 region has 12 residues. Trimming shortened V by 3 bases and J by 8 bases, and 10 bases separated the two germline ends. In germline, CDR1 is KGHSH, CDR2 LQKENI. The CDR3 is CASSPHGAEAFF. For the CDR3, the DNA is TGTGCCAGCTCACCCCACGGGGCAGAAGCTTTCTTT.

This chain connects TRBV6-2 or TRBV6-3 to TRBJ2-1; 7 nucleotides agree with TRBD1. CDR1 is MNHEY, CDR2 SVGEGT, per germline. This CDR3 has 15 amino acids. V lost 5 bases and J lost 8; bases outside the gene matches: 12. The CDR3 sequence is CASSLLSTGNHEQFF. The CDR3 coding sequence is TGTGCCAGCAGTCTTCTCTCGACAGGGAACCATGAGCAGTTCTTC.

This sequence joins TRBV19 and TRBJ1-5, with D unresolved. CDR1 and CDR2 (germline): LNHDA, SQIVND (reference sequence). The CDR3 is 13 amino acids. The V gene lost 4 bases and the J gene lost 6 bases, with 10 bases spanning the gap. The CDR3 protein is CASSTGLGQPQHF. The CDR3 bases are TGTGCCAGTAGTACCGGGTTGGGTCAGCCCCAGCATTTT.

This sequence joins TRBV7-2 and TRBJ1-1; D is possibly TRBD1 (6 bases). This CDR3 region has 15 residues. Trimming stripped 5 bases from V and 4 bases from J, with 17 bases between. CDR1 and CDR2 from the germline V gene are SGHTA and FQGNSA. The CDR3 protein is CASSQTKQGGTEAFF. The CDR3 DNA sequence: TGTGCCAGCAGCCAAACGAAACAAGGGGGCACTGAAGCTTTCTTT.

This sequence joins TRBV2 and TRBJ1-1; maybe TRBD1 (6 bases). This CDR3 has 13 amino acids. V lost 8 bases and J lost 4, with 14 bases in between. The germline CDR1 and CDR2 sequences are SNHLY and FYNNEI. CDR3 in amino acids: CASALQGVTEAFF. CDR3 DNA: TGTGCCAGCGCCTTACAGGGCGTCACTGAAGCTTTCTTT.

The rearrangement joins TRBV24-1 to TRBJ2-5, with 7 bases fitting TRBD2. The CDR3 runs 13 residues. Unmatched junction bases numbered 3, after V lost 9 bases and J lost 0 bases. CDR1 and CDR2 from the germline V gene are KGHDR and SFDVKD. The CDR3 DNA reads TGTGCCACCCAGGGAGGGTACCAAGAGACCCAGTACTTC. Translating it yields CATQGGYQETQYF.

This chain links TRBV28 with TRBJ1-1; D is ambiguous. Germline assignment: CDR1 MDHEN and CDR2 SYDVKM. The CDR3 runs to 13 residues. The V and J ends lost 5 bases and 0 bases respectively, with 7 bases between them. CDR3 region: CASSRSLNTEAFF. DNA for the CDR3: TGTGCCAGCAGTAGGTCCCTGAACACTGAAGCTTTCTTT.

The chain couples TRBV28 to TRBJ2-6; D unresolved. The germline V gene encodes CDR1 MDHEN and CDR2 SYDVKM. V was shortened by 7 bases and J by 4 bases, with 8 bases between the two germline ends. The CDR3 covers 13 residues. CDR3 sequence (DNA): TGTGCCAGCAAGTTGCCCGGGGCCAACGTCCTGACTTTC. Translation: CASKLPGANVLTF.

This chain connects TRBV28 to TRBJ1-2, with 9 positions matching TRBD1. Germline CDR1 and CDR2: MDHEN and SYDVKM. The CDR3 contains 15 residues. The junction had 8 bases not matched to a gene; V was cut back by 5 bases and J by 4 bases. The CDR3 protein is CASSPGTGRAYGYTF. DNA of the CDR3: TGTGCCAGCAGTCCAGGGACAGGGCGCGCCTATGGCTACACCTTC.

This sequence joins TRBV19 and TRBJ1-2, with 8 bases identical to TRBD1. The length of the CDR3 is 13 residues. V dropped 5 bases and J dropped 7; count of bases not matched to a gene: 6. Germline values: CDR1 LNHDA, CDR2 SQIVND (reference sequence). The CDR3 loop reads CASSSQGAFGYTF. CDR3 DNA sequence: TGTGCCAGTAGTTCTCAGGGGGCGTTTGGCTACACCTTC. Complete variable domain (other parts from reference TRBV19 and TRBJ1-2): DGGITQSPKYLFRKEGQNVTLSCEQNLNHDAMYWYRQDPGQGLRLIYYSQIVNDFQKGDIAEGYSVSREKKESFPLTVTSAQKNPTAFYLCASSSQGAFGYTFGSGTRLTVV.

J is TRBJ1-2 and V is TRBV15; D unclear. This CDR3 has 17 residues. Germline CDR1 reads LNHNV; CDR2 reads YYDKDF (reference sequence). V was clipped by 5 bases and J by 0 bases, with 19 bases between them. This CDR3 is CATSDPNWGTTNYGYTF. The DNA of the CDR3 is TGTGCCACCAGCGACCCCAACTGGGGAACGACTAACTATGGCTACACCTTC.